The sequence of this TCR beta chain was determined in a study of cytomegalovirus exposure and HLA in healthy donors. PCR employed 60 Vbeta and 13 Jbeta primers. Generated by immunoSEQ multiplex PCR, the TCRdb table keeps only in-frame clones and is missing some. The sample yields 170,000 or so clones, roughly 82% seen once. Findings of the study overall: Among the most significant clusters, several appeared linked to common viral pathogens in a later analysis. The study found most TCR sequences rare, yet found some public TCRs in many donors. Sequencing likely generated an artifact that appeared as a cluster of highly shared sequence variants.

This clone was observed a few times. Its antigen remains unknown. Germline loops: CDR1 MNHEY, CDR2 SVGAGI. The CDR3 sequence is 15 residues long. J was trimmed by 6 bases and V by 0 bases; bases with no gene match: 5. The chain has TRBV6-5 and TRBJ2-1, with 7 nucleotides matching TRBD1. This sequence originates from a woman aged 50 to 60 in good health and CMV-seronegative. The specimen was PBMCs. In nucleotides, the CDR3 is TGTGCCAGCAGTTACTCGGTGGCAGGGGGCAATGAGCAGTTCTTC. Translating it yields CASSYSVAGGNEQFF.